The rows below give T cell receptor beta chains drawn from one sample of a study of blood T cell repertoires in COVID-19. Some clones are missing from TCRdb's copy, which holds only in-frame ones; the method was immunoSEQ multiplex PCR. The sample has 160,000 or so clones, 90% seen once; the top ten hold roughly a sixth. What was sequenced was peripheral blood. The receptors stem from a man in his sixties with active or convalescent COVID-19. Both conserved end residues are part of each CDR3.

v_call: TRBV5-4
cdr3_length: 14
j_call: TRBJ2-3
cdr3_aa: CASSLGLAPDTQYF

v_call: TRBV6-5
cdr3_length: 14
j_call: TRBJ2-7
cdr3_aa: CASSYSARNYEQYF

v_call: TRBV29-1
cdr3_length: 12
j_call: TRBJ1-2
cdr3_aa: CSVEGQGYGYTF

v_call: TRBV7-2
cdr3_length: 14
j_call: TRBJ1-5
cdr3_aa: CASSLETGNQPQHF

v_call: TRBV7-6
cdr3_length: 15
j_call: TRBJ2-1
cdr3_aa: CASSSLAGGPSEQFF

v_call: TRBV19
cdr3_length: 16
j_call: TRBJ1-1
cdr3_aa: CASSPHRGGVNTEAFF

v_call: TRBV14
cdr3_length: 16
j_call: TRBJ2-1
cdr3_aa: CASSQGSGNTFNEQFF

v_call: TRBV7-6
cdr3_length: 14
j_call: TRBJ1-4
cdr3_aa: CASSVGQGDEKLFF

v_call: TRBV5-1
cdr3_length: 15
j_call: TRBJ2-7
cdr3_aa: CASSAGTSRIYEQYF

v_call: TRBV30
cdr3_length: 16
j_call: TRBJ1-4
cdr3_aa: CAWSAPEGADGEKLFF

v_call: TRBV7-6
cdr3_length: 15
j_call: TRBJ2-2
cdr3_aa: CASSSLARNTGELFF

v_call: TRBV2
cdr3_length: 13
j_call: TRBJ1-5
cdr3_aa: CASSSQGAQPQHF

v_call: TRBV6-1
cdr3_length: 14
j_call: TRBJ1-4
cdr3_aa: CASSEQGKAEKLFF

v_call: TRBV30
cdr3_length: 13
j_call: TRBJ1-5
cdr3_aa: CAWSGQGVQPQHF

v_call: TRBV27
cdr3_length: 14
j_call: TRBJ1-1
cdr3_aa: CASSLRGGGPEAFF

v_call: TRBV6-6
cdr3_length: 14
j_call: TRBJ1-3
cdr3_aa: CASSRQVSGNTIYF

v_call: TRBV6-4
cdr3_length: 16
j_call: TRBJ2-7
cdr3_aa: CASRGRQEGLRYEQYF

v_call: TRBV10-3
cdr3_length: 15
j_call: TRBJ1-1
cdr3_aa: CAISDSRTANTEAFF

v_call: TRBV6-4
cdr3_length: 15
j_call: TRBJ2-1
cdr3_aa: CASSEQRGGYNEQFF

v_call: TRBV5-4
cdr3_length: 14
j_call: TRBJ2-1
cdr3_aa: CASIPPGPGNEQFF

v_call: TRBV7-2
cdr3_length: 14
j_call: TRBJ2-3
cdr3_aa: CASSPQGLTDTQYF

v_call: TRBV19
cdr3_length: 15
j_call: TRBJ1-3
cdr3_aa: CASSMDRATGNTIYF

v_call: TRBV5-1
cdr3_length: 15
j_call: TRBJ1-1
cdr3_aa: CASSLERLEYTEAFF

v_call: TRBV5-1
cdr3_length: 13
j_call: TRBJ1-5
cdr3_aa: CASSLVQGQPQHF

v_call: TRBV6-5
cdr3_length: 15
j_call: TRBJ2-7
cdr3_aa: CASSYATGRFYEQYF

v_call: TRBV5-1
cdr3_length: 14
j_call: TRBJ1-2
cdr3_aa: CASSLGQSNYGYTF

v_call: TRBV29-1
cdr3_length: 13
j_call: TRBJ1-1
cdr3_aa: CSAGTGYYTEAFF

v_call: TRBV6-5
cdr3_length: 14
j_call: TRBJ1-2
cdr3_aa: CASSYSSRGYGYTF

v_call: TRBV5-1
cdr3_length: 16
j_call: TRBJ2-3
cdr3_aa: CASRPTQGTSTDTQYF

v_call: TRBV3-1/TRBV3-2
cdr3_length: 14
j_call: TRBJ2-4
cdr3_aa: CASSQLLAKNIQYF

v_call: TRBV24-1
cdr3_length: 14
j_call: TRBJ2-3
cdr3_aa: CATSDLTAADTQYF

v_call: TRBV5-1
cdr3_length: 14
j_call: TRBJ1-1
cdr3_aa: CASTGLGMNTEAFF

v_call: TRBV5-4
cdr3_length: 13
j_call: TRBJ2-2
cdr3_aa: CASTDGSGGELFF

v_call: TRBV5-4
cdr3_length: 15
j_call: TRBJ1-6
cdr3_aa: CASSLDQGNISPLHF

v_call: TRBV6-5
cdr3_length: 15
j_call: TRBJ1-2
cdr3_aa: CASTAPGITNYGYTF

v_call: TRBV7-9
cdr3_length: 14
j_call: TRBJ1-5
cdr3_aa: CASSSGVSNQPQHF

v_call: TRBV6-5
cdr3_length: 13
j_call: TRBJ1-1
cdr3_aa: CASSYGGYTEAFF

v_call: TRBV7-2
cdr3_length: 15
j_call: TRBJ1-2
cdr3_aa: CASSDRQGDIYGYTF

v_call: TRBV7-8
cdr3_length: 16
j_call: TRBJ2-6
cdr3_aa: CASSPRRGSGANVLTF

v_call: TRBV7-8
cdr3_length: 14
j_call: TRBJ2-7
cdr3_aa: CASSLVAGVTEQYF

v_call: TRBV7-6
cdr3_length: 17
j_call: TRBJ1-3
cdr3_aa: CASSLVEQAISGNTIYF

v_call: TRBV11-2
cdr3_length: 16
j_call: TRBJ2-3
cdr3_aa: CASILGLDSSTDTQYF

v_call: TRBV19
cdr3_length: 14
j_call: TRBJ1-1
cdr3_aa: CASSIGARGTEAFF

v_call: TRBV7-8
cdr3_length: 16
j_call: TRBJ1-2
cdr3_aa: CASSLTGVSANYGYTF

v_call: TRBV7-9
cdr3_length: 15
j_call: TRBJ1-5
cdr3_aa: CASSLGTGINQPQHF

v_call: TRBV11-2
cdr3_length: 14
j_call: TRBJ2-5
cdr3_aa: CASSPVLRGETQYF

v_call: TRBV11-2
cdr3_length: 11
j_call: TRBJ1-1
cdr3_aa: CASSLRGEAFF

v_call: TRBV28
cdr3_length: 16
j_call: TRBJ1-1
cdr3_aa: CASSFPSTIRNTEAFF

v_call: TRBV10-3
cdr3_length: 17
j_call: TRBJ1-4
cdr3_aa: CAISDRQGRAGGEKLFF

v_call: TRBV19
cdr3_length: 15
j_call: TRBJ2-5
cdr3_aa: CASNTGTSGAETQYF

v_call: TRBV5-4
cdr3_length: 17
j_call: TRBJ1-1
cdr3_aa: CASSLDLPGWMNTEAFF

v_call: TRBV20-1
cdr3_length: 15
j_call: TRBJ2-3
cdr3_aa: CSASSSEGIADTQYF

v_call: TRBV18
cdr3_length: 16
j_call: TRBJ1-3
cdr3_aa: CASSPIDGGSGNTIYF

v_call: TRBV5-1
cdr3_length: 13
j_call: TRBJ2-3
cdr3_aa: CASSLVSGDTQYF

v_call: TRBV19
cdr3_length: 13
j_call: TRBJ1-6
cdr3_aa: CASMGQFNSPLHF

v_call: TRBV7-2
cdr3_length: 14
j_call: TRBJ2-1
cdr3_aa: CASTRGASLNEQFF

v_call: TRBV18
cdr3_length: 15
j_call: TRBJ1-2
cdr3_aa: CASSQGTEANYGYTF

v_call: TRBV6-5
cdr3_length: 15
j_call: TRBJ2-7
cdr3_aa: CASALHQQGTYEQYF

v_call: TRBV19
cdr3_length: 15
j_call: TRBJ2-1
cdr3_aa: CASSIFRGAYNEQFF